This TCR beta chain was sequenced in a study of blood T cells in healthy people across ages. Deletions cut 6 bases from V and 2 bases from J, with 13 bases between. The CDR3 is 13 residues long. CDR1 is SQVTM, CDR2 ANQGSEA, per germline. It was with a sample-barcoded 5' primer and a J-beta primer mix that a second PCR of roughly 7 to 12 cycles was run. Each CDR3 protein gets one entry after TCRdb re-called the 5' RACE reads with MiXCR. There are hundreds of thousands of distinct CDR3 sequences in the sample; around three fifths occur only once, and roughly 26% lies in the top ten. This receptor was taken from a man between 35 and 55 years old in good health. This rearrangement joins TRBV29-1 to TRBJ1-1, with D uncertain. Sequences were obtained from blood. This chain's CDR3 is CSVHVRTNTEAFF. The CDR3 DNA reads TGCAGCGTCCACGTCCGGACTAACACTGAAGCTTTCTTT.